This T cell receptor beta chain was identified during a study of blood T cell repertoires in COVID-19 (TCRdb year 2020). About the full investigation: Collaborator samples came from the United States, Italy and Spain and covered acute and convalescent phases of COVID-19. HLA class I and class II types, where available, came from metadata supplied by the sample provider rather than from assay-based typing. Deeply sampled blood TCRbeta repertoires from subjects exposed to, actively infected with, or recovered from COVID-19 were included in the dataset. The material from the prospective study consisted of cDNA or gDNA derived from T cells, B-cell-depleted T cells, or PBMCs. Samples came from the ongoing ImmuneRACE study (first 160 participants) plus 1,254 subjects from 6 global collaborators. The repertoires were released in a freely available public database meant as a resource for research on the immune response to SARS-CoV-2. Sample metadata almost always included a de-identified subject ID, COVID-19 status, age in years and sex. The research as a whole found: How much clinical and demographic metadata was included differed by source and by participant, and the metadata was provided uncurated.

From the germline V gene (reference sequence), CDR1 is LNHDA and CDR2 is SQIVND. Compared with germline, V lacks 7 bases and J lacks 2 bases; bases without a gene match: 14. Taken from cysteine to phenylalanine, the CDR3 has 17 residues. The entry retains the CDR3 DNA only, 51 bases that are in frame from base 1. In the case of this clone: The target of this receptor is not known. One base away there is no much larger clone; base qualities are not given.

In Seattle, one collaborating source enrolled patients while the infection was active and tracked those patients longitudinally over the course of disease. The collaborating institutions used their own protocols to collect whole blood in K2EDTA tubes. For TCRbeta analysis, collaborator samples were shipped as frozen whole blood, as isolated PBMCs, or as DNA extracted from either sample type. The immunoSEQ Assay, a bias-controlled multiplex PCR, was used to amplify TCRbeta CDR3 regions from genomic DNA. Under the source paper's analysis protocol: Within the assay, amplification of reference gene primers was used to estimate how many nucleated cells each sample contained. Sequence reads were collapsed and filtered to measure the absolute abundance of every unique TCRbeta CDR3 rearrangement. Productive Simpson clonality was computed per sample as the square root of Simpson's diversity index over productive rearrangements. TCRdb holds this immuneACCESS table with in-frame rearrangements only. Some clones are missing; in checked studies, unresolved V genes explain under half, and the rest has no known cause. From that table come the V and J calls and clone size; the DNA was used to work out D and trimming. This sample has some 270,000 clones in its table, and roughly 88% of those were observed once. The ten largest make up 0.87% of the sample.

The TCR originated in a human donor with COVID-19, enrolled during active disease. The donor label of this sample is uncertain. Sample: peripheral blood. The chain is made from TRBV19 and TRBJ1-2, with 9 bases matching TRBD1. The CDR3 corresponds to CASTSDRGTHPNYGYTF. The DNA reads TGTGCCAGTACCTCGGACAGGGGCACTCACCCGAACTATGGCTACACCTTC.